A single sample gave rise to the 16 T cell receptor beta chains below, sequenced in a study of long-term antiretroviral therapy in people with HIV. Sequencing used immunoSEQ v3.0 at survey level. Sequencing was performed with immunoSEQ multiplex PCR; in TCRdb, only in-frame clones are kept and a portion is missing. There are fewer than 20,000 clones in the sample; about 80% occur only once, and about 9.3% lies in the top ten. This specimen was unsorted PBMCs, taken 0.3 years before starting antiretroviral therapy. All receptors derive from a man aged 45-60 years with HIV.

This chain connects TRBV7-2 to TRBJ2-3; maybe TRBD2 (5 bases). CDR1 and CDR2 (germline): SGHTA, FQGNSA. Deletions cut 1 base from V and 5 bases from J, with 16 bases between. CDR3 size: 16 residues. CDR3 DNA sequence: TGTGCCAGCAGCTTAGACCCAAGAGGGTCCGGAGATACGCAGTATTTT. It encodes CASSLDPRGSGDTQYF.

V gene TRBV5-5 combines with J gene TRBJ2-4, with 9 bases fitting TRBD1. The CDR3 loop spans 16 amino acids. The V gene's germline CDR1 is SGHKS and CDR2 YYEKEE (reference sequence). V lost 0 bases to trimming and J lost 5 bases; unmatched junction nucleotides: 6. This chain's CDR3 is CASSLGGTGSQNIQYF. The CDR3 DNA reads TGTGCCAGCAGCTTGGGGGGGACAGGGAGCCAAAACATTCAGTACTTC.

This clone was counted between two and nine times. The V call is TRBV6-1, the J call TRBJ2-7; 7 bases are shared with TRBD1. The CDR3 has 14 amino acids. Germline loops: CDR1 MNHNS, CDR2 SASEGT. Germline trimming cut 5 bases from V and 0 bases from J; bases unmatched to any gene: 4. Here the CDR3 reads CASSPRDSSYEQYF. The CDR3 bases are TGTGCCAGCAGTCCCCGGGACAGCTCCTACGAGCAGTACTTC.

The chain is built from TRBV9 and TRBJ2-1; 13 nucleotides align to TRBD2. With V trimmed by 0 bases and J by 7 bases, 10 bases remained unmatched. CDR3 length: 18 residues. Germline CDR1 is SGDLS and CDR2 is YYNGEE. Here the CDR3 DNA reads TGTGCCAGCAGCGTAGGGATAACTAGCGGGGGGGCGGGAAATGAGCAGTTCTTC. It yields the protein CASSVGITSGGAGNEQFF.

The chain links TRBV6-5 to TRBJ1-2, with D uncertain. V lost 2 bases, J lost 8 bases, and 12 bases lay in between. CDR1 is MNHEY, CDR2 SVGAGI, per germline. This CDR3 has 13 amino acids. In DNA form, the CDR3 reads TGTGCCAGCAGTTACAACCGATGGAGGGGCTACACCTTC. Encoded protein: CASSYNRWRGYTF.

The chain carries TRBV2 and TRBJ2-1, with TRBD2 matching 12 bases. Germline CDR1 and CDR2: SNHLY and FYNNEI. The CDR3 runs to 14 residues. V lost 7 bases, J lost 3 bases, and 1 base stayed unmatched. The CDR3 reads CASTSGRGYNEQFF. The CDR3 nucleotides read TGTGCCAGCACTAGCGGGAGGGGCTACAATGAGCAGTTCTTC. Filled out from reference TRBV2 and TRBJ2-1, the complete variable domain reads EPEVTQTPSHQVTQMGQEVILRCVPISNHLYFYWYRQILGQKVEFLVSFYNNEISEKSEIFDDQFSVERPDGSNFTLKIRSTKLEDSAMYFCASTSGRGYNEQFFGPGTRLTVL.

The chain is built from TRBV10-3 and TRBJ2-2, with a weak D call TRBD2 (7 bases). This CDR3 spans 16 amino acids. CDR1 is ENHRY and CDR2 is SYGVKD in the germline V gene. V was trimmed by 6 bases and J by 0 bases, leaving 14 bases between them. CDR3 nucleotides: TGTGCCATCAGGGAGGCGGGGGCGTCGAACACCGGGGAGCTGTTTTTT. Protein product: CAIREAGASNTGELFF.

This clone has only a few counts. The gene calls are TRBV28 and TRBJ1-2; 7 bases line up with TRBD1. Germline V CDR1 and CDR2: MDHEN, SYDVKM. This CDR3 comprises 12 residues. The trim removed 5 bases at V and 7 bases at J, leaving 4 bases unmatched. The CDR3 protein is CASSATGFGYTF. CDR3 sequence (DNA): TGTGCCAGCAGTGCGACAGGGTTTGGCTACACCTTC.

The V call is TRBV15, the J call TRBJ1-1; D might be TRBD1 (5 bases). Trimming cost V 1 base and J 8 bases, with 11 bases left between them. CDR1 and CDR2 from the germline V gene are LNHNV and YYDKDF (reference sequence). The CDR3 is 13 amino acids. CDR3 nucleotides: TGTGCCACCAGCAGAGCCGCTGGGGGGGAAGCTTTCTTT. The encoded protein is CATSRAAGGEAFF.

This chain links TRBV11-2 with TRBJ1-5; D is possibly TRBD1 (6 bases). Trimming removed 5 bases from V and 3 bases from J, with 17 bases in between. CDR1 is SGHAT, CDR2 FQNNGV, per germline. This CDR3 is 16 amino acids long. CDR3 bases: TGTGCCAGCAGCCCGTTATCTACAGGGCCCAATCAGCCCCAGCATTTT. Translated: CASSPLSTGPNQPQHF.

The CDR3 bases are TGTGCCAGCAGCTTAAGGCGCAGGGGTTCCTACAATGAGCAGTTCTTC. This gives the protein CASSLRRRGSYNEQFF. The chain is built from TRBV7-3 and TRBJ2-1; D might be TRBD1 (6 bases). The V and J ends lost 1 base and 1 base respectively, with 11 bases between them. The CDR3 sequence is 16 residues long. Germline assignment: CDR1 SGHTA and CDR2 FQGTGA.

A single count supports this clone. The chain carries TRBV19 and TRBJ2-5; D might be TRBD1 or TRBD2, each matching 7 bases. Trimming took off 5 bases at V and 5 bases at J, with 18 bases between the two ends. The germline CDR1 and CDR2 sequences are LNHDA and SQIVND (reference sequence). This CDR3 comprises 15 residues. The DNA of the CDR3 is TGTGCCAGTAGTGTACCACAGGGGAGGGGGGAGACCCAGTACTTC. This sequence encodes CASSVPQGRGETQYF. The full variable domain, in which reference TRBV19 and TRBJ2-5 provide the parts outside the CDR3, is DGGITQSPKYLFRKEGQNVTLSCEQNLNHDAMYWYRQDPGQGLRLIYYSQIVNDFQKGDIAEGYSVSREKKESFPLTVTSAQKNPTAFYLCASSVPQGRGETQYFGPGTRLLVL.

This clone was seen only once. CDR3 protein: CASSDTAEGPHYGYTF. In DNA, the CDR3 is TGTGCCAGCAGTGACACCGCAGAGGGACCCCACTATGGCTACACCTTC. The chain couples TRBV6-4 to TRBJ1-2, with TRBD1 as a possible D gene (5 bases). CDR1 MRHNA and CDR2 SNTAGT come from the germline V gene. The CDR3 totals 16 residues. V was trimmed by 2 bases and J by 3 bases, leaving 16 bases between them.

The chain carries TRBV27 and TRBJ2-7, with 9 bases aligning to TRBD1. Trimming at V came to 7 bases and at J to 5 bases, leaving 6 bases not matched to a gene. In germline, CDR1 is MNHEY, CDR2 SMNVEV (reference sequence). This CDR3 has 13 amino acids. In DNA, the CDR3 is TGTGCCAGCACATTCAGGACAGGGGACGAGCAGTACTTC. Its protein product is CASTFRTGDEQYF.

The chain couples TRBV28 to TRBJ1-3, with unresolved D. The CDR3 is 15 residues long. Germline V gives CDR1 MDHEN, CDR2 SYDVKM. V was trimmed by 5 bases and J by 0 bases, leaving 11 bases between them. The CDR3 sequence is CASSPLGSSGNTIYF. CDR3 bases: TGTGCCAGCAGTCCCTTGGGGAGCTCTGGAAACACCATATATTTT.

The chain has TRBV11-2 and TRBJ2-1; 8 bases fit TRBD2. Germline CDR1 SGHAT, CDR2 FQNNGV. Unmatched junction bases numbered 4, after V lost 0 bases and J lost 3 bases. The CDR3 is 16 residues long. The CDR3 sequence: CASSLESGRGYNEQFF. CDR3 nucleotides: TGTGCCAGCAGCTTAGAAAGCGGGAGAGGCTACAATGAGCAGTTCTTC.